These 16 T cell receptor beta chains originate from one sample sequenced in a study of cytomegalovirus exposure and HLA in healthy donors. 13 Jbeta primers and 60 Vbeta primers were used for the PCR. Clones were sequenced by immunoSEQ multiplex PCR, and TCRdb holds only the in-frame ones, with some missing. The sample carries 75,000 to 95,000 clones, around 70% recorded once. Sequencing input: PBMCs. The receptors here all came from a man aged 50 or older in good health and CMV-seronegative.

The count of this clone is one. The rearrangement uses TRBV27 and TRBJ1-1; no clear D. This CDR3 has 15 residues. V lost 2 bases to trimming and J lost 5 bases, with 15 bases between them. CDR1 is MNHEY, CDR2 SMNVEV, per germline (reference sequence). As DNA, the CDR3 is TGTGCCAGCAGTTTAACGGGGATTGCGGAAACTGAAGCTTTCTTT. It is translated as CASSLTGIAETEAFF.

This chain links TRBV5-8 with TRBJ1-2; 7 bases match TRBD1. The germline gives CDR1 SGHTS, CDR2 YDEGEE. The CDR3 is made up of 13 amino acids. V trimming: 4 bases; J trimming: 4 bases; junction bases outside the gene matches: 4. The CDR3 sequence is CASSRGGGYGYTF. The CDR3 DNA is TGTGCCAGCAGCCGAGGGGGCGGCTATGGCTACACCTTC.

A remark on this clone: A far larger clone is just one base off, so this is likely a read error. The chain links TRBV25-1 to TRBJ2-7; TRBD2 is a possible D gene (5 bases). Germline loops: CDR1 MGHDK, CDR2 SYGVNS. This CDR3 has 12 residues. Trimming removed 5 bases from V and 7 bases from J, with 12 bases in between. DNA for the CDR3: TGTGCCAGCAGTTTCACACCGGGGGAGCAGTACGTC. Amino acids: CASSFTPGEQYV.

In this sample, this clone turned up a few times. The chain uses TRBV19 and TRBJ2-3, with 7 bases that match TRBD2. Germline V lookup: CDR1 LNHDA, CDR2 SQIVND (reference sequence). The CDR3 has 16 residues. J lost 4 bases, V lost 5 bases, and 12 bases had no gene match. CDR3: CASSGGPFAGADTQYF. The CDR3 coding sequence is TGTGCCAGTAGTGGGGGTCCGTTCGCGGGAGCAGATACGCAGTATTTT.

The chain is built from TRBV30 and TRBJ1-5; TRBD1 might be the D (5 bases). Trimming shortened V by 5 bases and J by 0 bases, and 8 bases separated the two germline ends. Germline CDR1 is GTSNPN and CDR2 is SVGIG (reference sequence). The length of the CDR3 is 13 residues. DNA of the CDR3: TGTGCCTGGCAGGGCGATAGCAATCAGCCCCAGCATTTT. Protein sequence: CAWQGDSNQPQHF.

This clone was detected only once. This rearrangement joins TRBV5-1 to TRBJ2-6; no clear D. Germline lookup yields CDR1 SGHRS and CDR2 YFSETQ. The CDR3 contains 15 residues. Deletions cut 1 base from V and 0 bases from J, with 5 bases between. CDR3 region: CASSLTVSGANVLTF. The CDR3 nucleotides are TGCGCCAGCAGCTTGACGGTCTCTGGGGCCAACGTCCTGACTTTC.

The CDR3 loop is CASSGPSTSRDRNEQFF. The CDR3 DNA sequence: TGCGCCAGCAGCGGCCCGTCGACTAGCCGTGATAGAAATGAGCAGTTCTTC. The rearrangement joins TRBV5-1 to TRBJ2-1, with TRBD2 matching over 7 bases. Germline CDR1 reads SGHRS; CDR2 reads YFSETQ. The junction had 17 bases not matched to a gene; V was cut back by 4 bases and J by 7 bases. This CDR3 contains 17 residues.

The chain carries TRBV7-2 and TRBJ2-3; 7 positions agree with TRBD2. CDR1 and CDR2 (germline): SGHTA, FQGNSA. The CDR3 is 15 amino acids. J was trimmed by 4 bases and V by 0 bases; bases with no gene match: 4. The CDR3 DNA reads TGTGCCAGCAGCTTAGCGGGAGGGCGCGCAGATACGCAGTATTTT. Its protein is CASSLAGGRADTQYF.

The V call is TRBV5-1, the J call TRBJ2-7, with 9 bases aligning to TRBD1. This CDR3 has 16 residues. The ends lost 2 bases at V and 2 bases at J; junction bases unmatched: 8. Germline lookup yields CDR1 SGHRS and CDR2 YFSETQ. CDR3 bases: TGCGCCAGCAGCTTACAGGGGGCAAATGTCCCCTACGAGCAGTACTTC. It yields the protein CASSLQGANVPYEQYF.

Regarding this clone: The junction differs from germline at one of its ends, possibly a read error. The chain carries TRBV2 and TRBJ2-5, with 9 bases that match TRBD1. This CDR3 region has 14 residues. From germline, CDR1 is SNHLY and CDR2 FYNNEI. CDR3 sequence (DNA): TGTGCCAGCAGGGGGACAGGGACCCCCAATAAGTTCGACTTC. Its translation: CASRGTGTPNKFDF.

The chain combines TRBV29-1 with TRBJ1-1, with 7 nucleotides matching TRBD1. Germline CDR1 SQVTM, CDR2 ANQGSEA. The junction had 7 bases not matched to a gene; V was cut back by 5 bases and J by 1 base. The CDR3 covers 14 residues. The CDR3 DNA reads TGCAGCGTTAAGACAGGGCGAAGGAACACTGAAGCTTTCTTT. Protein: CSVKTGRRNTEAFF.

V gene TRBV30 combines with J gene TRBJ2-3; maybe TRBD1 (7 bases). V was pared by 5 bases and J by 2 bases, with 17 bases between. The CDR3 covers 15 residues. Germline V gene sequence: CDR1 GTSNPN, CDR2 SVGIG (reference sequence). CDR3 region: CAWEVSGGITDTQYF. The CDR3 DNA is TGTGCCTGGGAAGTTTCAGGGGGGATCACAGATACGCAGTATTTT.

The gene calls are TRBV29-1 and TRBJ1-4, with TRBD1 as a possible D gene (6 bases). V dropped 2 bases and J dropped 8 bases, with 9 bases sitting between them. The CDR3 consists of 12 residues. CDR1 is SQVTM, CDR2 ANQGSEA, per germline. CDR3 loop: CSVESDREKLFF. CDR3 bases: TGCAGCGTTGAATCCGACAGGGAAAAACTGTTTTTT.

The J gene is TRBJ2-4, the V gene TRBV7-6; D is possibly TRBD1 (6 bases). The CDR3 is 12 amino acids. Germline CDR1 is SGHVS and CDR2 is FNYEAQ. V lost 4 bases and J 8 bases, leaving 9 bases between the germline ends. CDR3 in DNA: TGTGCCAGCAGCTCTAACAGGGACATTCAGTACTTC. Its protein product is CASSSNRDIQYF.

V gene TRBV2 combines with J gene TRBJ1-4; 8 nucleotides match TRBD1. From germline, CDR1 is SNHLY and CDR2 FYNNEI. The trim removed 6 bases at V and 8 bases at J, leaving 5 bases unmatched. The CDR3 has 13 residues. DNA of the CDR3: TGTGCCAGCAGAGACAGGGGTCGGGAAAAACTGTTTTTT. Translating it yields CASRDRGREKLFF. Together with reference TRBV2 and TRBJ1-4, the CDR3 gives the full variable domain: EPEVTQTPSHQVTQMGQEVILRCVPISNHLYFYWYRQILGQKVEFLVSFYNNEISEKSEIFDDQFSVERPDGSNFTLKIRSTKLEDSAMYFCASRDRGREKLFFGSGTQLSVL.

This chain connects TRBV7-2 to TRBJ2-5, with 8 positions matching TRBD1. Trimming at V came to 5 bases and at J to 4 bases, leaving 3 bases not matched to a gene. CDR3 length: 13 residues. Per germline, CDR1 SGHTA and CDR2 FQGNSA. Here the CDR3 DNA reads TGTGCCAGCAGCACAGACAGGGGAGAGACCCAGTACTTC. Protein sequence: CASSTDRGETQYF.